Below, one TCR beta chain is given with its context. Its antigen is not known. CDR3 size: 10 residues. Per the germline V gene, CDR1 is SQVTM and CDR2 is ANQGSEA. Deletions cut 3 bases from V and 8 bases from J, with 7 bases between. This entry belongs to a study of CD8 T cells in Susac syndrome. Study-wide points: The relatively small number of individuals in the TCR sequencing and HLA analysis was acknowledged by the study.

Sequencing targeted TCR beta in T cells from blood (CD8+ and CD4+). While serving as controls, healthy donors were matched for age and sex. Reverse transcription used about 0.5 to 1 ug RNA and random hexamers. It was immunoSEQ multiplex PCR that amplified TCR beta CDR3 across 54 Vbeta and 13 Jbeta. TCRdb called the immunoSEQ multiplex PCR reads again in MiXCR, with one record for every CDR3 protein. The data show about 120,000 distinct CDR3 sequences, about 90% seen once. The chain employs TRBV29-1 and TRBJ1-2; D call uncertain. Sequences were obtained from CD8+ T cells from PBMCs. This sequence was found in a human donor in good health. The CDR3 region has the DNA TGCAGCGTTGACGAGGAGGGCTACACCTTC. Protein: CSVDEEGYTF.